The clone carrying this T cell receptor beta chain was observed a few times. Its antigen is not identified. TCRdb re-derived calls from the 5' RACE reads in MiXCR, one entry per CDR3 protein. The data show 340,000 or so distinct CDR3 sequences, around 12% seen once. The sample is drawn from a study of T cells after yellow fever vaccination. In germline, CDR1 is ENHRY, CDR2 SYGVKD. V was pared by 6 bases and J by 2 bases, with 17 bases between. This CDR3 is 15 amino acids long. General study results and limits: At 96% for CD4 and about 91% for CD8, most primary-vaccination clones showed up again after the booster.

This sequence joins TRBV10-3 and TRBJ2-7; D is possibly TRBD1 (5 bases). The sample was CD4+ T cells sorted from PBMCs, taken 15 days after the yellow fever booster vaccination. The clonotype originates from a young man who received the YFV17D yellow fever vaccine. The CDR3 loop reads CAIRQGHTDAYEQYV. The CDR3 DNA follows: TGTGCCATCAGGCAAGGACACACGGACGCCTACGAGCAGTACGTC.